This passage covers 29 T cell receptor beta chains from one sample sequenced in a study of cytomegalovirus exposure and HLA in healthy donors. Primers included in the PCR were 60 Vbeta and 13 Jbeta primers. Repertoires were generated with immunoSEQ multiplex PCR, while TCRdb's copy carries only in-frame clones and drops some. The data show about 260,000 clones, approximately 85% seen once. Specimen: PBMCs. These receptors were taken from a woman aged 40 to 49 in good health and CMV-seropositive.

The V gene is TRBV4-2, the J gene TRBJ1-1, with D perhaps matching TRBD1 (6 bases). The CDR3 has 15 amino acids. V dropped 0 bases and J dropped 1 base, with 9 bases sitting between them. Germline V lookup: CDR1 LGHNA, CDR2 YNFKEQ. The CDR3 loop reads CASSQDEQGNTEAFF. DNA for the CDR3: TGTGCCAGCAGCCAAGATGAACAGGGGAACACTGAAGCTTTCTTT.

This clone has only one observation. This chain links TRBV2 with TRBJ2-2; the match to TRBD1 covers 7 bases. The CDR3 is 16 residues long. Losses at the gene ends were 6 bases for V and 1 base for J; bases not matched to a gene: 8. Germline values: CDR1 SNHLY, CDR2 FYNNEI. The CDR3 loop reads CASRNQRGRNTGELFF. CDR3 coding DNA: TGTGCCAGCAGGAACCAGAGGGGGCGGAACACCGGGGAGCTGTTTTTT.

The chain has TRBV7-2 and TRBJ2-7; the match to TRBD1 covers 12 bases. The germline CDR1 and CDR2 sequences are SGHTA and FQGNSA. Losses at the gene ends were 3 bases for V and 2 bases for J; bases not matched to a gene: 11. The CDR3 is 18 residues long. Here the CDR3 reads CASSFAGTGGAGPYEQYF. The CDR3 region has the DNA TGTGCCAGCAGCTTCGCCGGGACAGGGGGCGCCGGTCCCTACGAGCAGTACTTC.

The genes are TRBV9 and TRBJ2-7, with 10 bases that match TRBD2. Germline values: CDR1 SGDLS, CDR2 YYNGEE. The CDR3 consists of 15 residues. V gave up 3 bases and J gave up 2 bases; unmatched junction bases: 5. CDR3 in amino acids: CASSAAGGPTYEQYF. For the CDR3, the DNA is TGTGCCAGCAGCGCAGCGGGAGGGCCTACCTACGAGCAGTACTTC.

The chain links TRBV7-2 to TRBJ2-2; TRBD2 matches 14 bases. Germline-derived CDR1 and CDR2 are SGHTA and FQGNSA. CDR3 size: 16 residues. V lost 5 bases and J lost 6; bases outside the gene matches: 5. CDR3 amino acids: CASSPRTSGRSGELFF. CDR3 sequence (DNA): TGTGCCAGCAGCCCGAGGACTAGCGGGAGGTCCGGGGAGCTGTTTTTT. Based on the CDR3 plus reference TRBV7-2 and TRBJ2-2, the full variable domain is GAGVSQSPSNKVTEKGKDVELRCDPISGHTALYWYRQSLGQGLEFLIYFQGNSAPDKSGLPSDRFSAERTGGSVSTLTIQRTQQEDSAVYLCASSPRTSGRSGELFFGEGSRLTVL.

CDR3 loop: CASSLVSSVRAYEQYF. In DNA, the CDR3 is TGTGCCAGCAGCTTAGTCTCTAGCGTGAGAGCATACGAGCAGTACTTC. The V gene is TRBV7-2, the J gene TRBJ2-7; D is perhaps TRBD2 (6 bases). The CDR3 spans 16 residues. Germline CDR1 SGHTA, CDR2 FQGNSA. V lost 1 base, J lost 4 bases, and 17 bases lay in between.

J is TRBJ2-2 and V is TRBV5-6, with 7 bases aligning to TRBD2. With V trimmed by 4 bases and J by 0 bases, 6 bases remained unmatched. The CDR3 spans 16 residues. Germline CDR1 SGHDT, CDR2 YYEEEE. The CDR3 DNA is TGTGCCAGCAGCCCCGGGCGGGGGACGAACACCGGGGAGCTGTTTTTT. Amino acid sequence: CASSPGRGTNTGELFF. The full variable domain, in which reference TRBV5-6 and TRBJ2-2 provide the parts outside the CDR3, is DAGVTQSPTHLIKTRGQQVTLRCSPKSGHDTVSWYQQALGQGPQFIFQYYEEEERQRGNFPDRFSGHQFPNYSSELNVNALLLGDSALYLCASSPGRGTNTGELFFGEGSRLTVL.

This chain joins TRBV5-1 and TRBJ2-5; 8 bases line up with TRBD1. CDR3 size: 18 residues. V trimming: 0 bases; J trimming: 2 bases; junction bases outside the gene matches: 12. CDR1 is SGHRS, CDR2 YFSETQ, per germline. DNA of the CDR3: TGCGCCAGCAGCTTGGGGGAGACAGGGGAAAGTACGCAAGAGACCCAGTACTTC. Translated, it gives CASSLGETGESTQETQYF.

The chain couples TRBV7-2 to TRBJ2-1; 8 bases line up with TRBD1. The CDR3 length is 16 residues. The germline V gene encodes CDR1 SGHTA and CDR2 FQGNSA. The ends lost 5 bases at V and 4 bases at J; junction bases unmatched: 10. The CDR3 loop reads CASSPHDRGLYNEQFF. Here the CDR3 DNA reads TGTGCCAGCAGCCCCCACGACAGGGGTTTGTACAATGAGCAGTTCTTC.

V is TRBV2 and J is TRBJ2-3; possibly TRBD1 for D (6 bases). Between the trimmed V and J ends, which lost 3 bases and 4 bases, there was a span of 14 bases. CDR1 is SNHLY and CDR2 is FYNNEI in the germline V gene. The CDR3 runs to 15 residues. CDR3 sequence reads: CASSEFYRAADTQYF. CDR3 in DNA: TGTGCCAGCAGTGAGTTTTACAGGGCGGCAGATACGCAGTATTTT.

The chain uses TRBV30 and TRBJ1-5; 9 bases agree with TRBD1. The CDR3 runs 16 residues. The trim removed 1 base at V and 2 bases at J, leaving 6 bases unmatched. The germline CDR1 and CDR2 sequences are GTSNPN and SVGIG (reference sequence). This chain's CDR3 is CAWSARTGVGNQPQHF. Here the CDR3 DNA reads TGTGCCTGGAGTGCAAGGACAGGGGTGGGCAATCAGCCCCAGCATTTT.

This chain links TRBV18 with TRBJ2-7; D is ambiguous. In germline, CDR1 is KGHSH, CDR2 LQKENI. The ends were cut back, 3 bases at V and 1 base at J, with 10 bases in the middle. The CDR3 loop spans 14 amino acids. The CDR3 DNA reads as TGTGCCAGCTCACCGAGCATTTCTTCCTACGAGCAGTACTTC. This translates into CASSPSISSYEQYF. Complete variable domain (other parts from reference TRBV18 and TRBJ2-7): NAGVMQNPRHLVRRRGQEARLRCSPMKGHSHVYWYRQLPEEGLKFMVYLQKENIIDESGMPKERFSAEFPKEGPSILRIQQVVRGDSAAYFCASSPSISSYEQYFGPGTRLTVT.

The count of this clone is one. The genes are TRBV6-5 and TRBJ2-5; the D is unclear. The J call is uncertain, as TRBJ2-7 better fits the DNA end. This CDR3 is 16 amino acids long. Germline CDR1 reads MNHEY; CDR2 reads SVGAGI. CDR3 coding DNA: TGTGCCAGCAGTTACTCGTCCGGAACAGTAACCTACGAGCAGTACTTC. Translation gives CASSYSSGTVTYEQYF.

The V gene is TRBV5-4, the J gene TRBJ2-2, with TRBD1 matching over 7 bases. CDR3 length equals 15 residues. V was pared by 4 bases and J by 7 bases, with 10 bases of the junction left unmatched. Per the germline V gene, CDR1 is SGHNT and CDR2 is YYREEE (reference sequence). The CDR3 here is CASSPHQQGHGELFF. CDR3 DNA sequence: TGTGCCAGCAGCCCTCACCAACAGGGGCACGGGGAGCTGTTTTTT.

This chain connects TRBV12-5 to TRBJ1-4, with 9 bases identical to TRBD1. CDR3 length equals 14 residues. With 6 bases clipped from V and 8 bases from J, the junction kept 7 bases outside the gene matches. Germline CDR1 reads LGHNT; CDR2 reads FRNRAP. For the CDR3, the DNA is TGTGCTAGTGGCCCGGGACAGGGACGAGAAAAACTGTTTTTT. Its translation is CASGPGQGREKLFF. Full variable domain (rest looked up from reference TRBV12-5 and TRBJ1-4): DARVTQTPRHKVTEMGQEVTMRCQPILGHNTVFWYRQTMMQGLELLAYFRNRAPLDDSGMPKDRFSAEMPDATLATLKIQPSEPRDSAVYFCASGPGQGREKLFFGSGTQLSVL.

This chain uses TRBV19 with TRBJ1-1, with 7 bases identical to TRBD1. The CDR3 runs 12 residues. V shed 11 bases, J shed 5 bases, and the junction held 8 bases outside the gene matches. CDR1 is LNHDA, CDR2 SQIVND, per germline (reference sequence). CDR3 DNA sequence: TGTGCCGCCGGGACAGAGTCTACTGAAGCTTTCTTT. It translates to CAAGTESTEAFF.

This clone came up once. The V gene is TRBV14, the J gene TRBJ1-3; no firm D call. Looked up from germline, CDR1 is SGHDN and CDR2 is FVKESK. The CDR3 loop spans 17 amino acids. Trimming stripped 3 bases from V and 0 bases from J, with 15 bases between. This chain's CDR3 is CASSQLRELSSGNTIYF. The CDR3 nucleotides read TGTGCCAGCAGCCAGTTACGGGAGCTTTCCTCTGGAAACACCATATATTTT.

The CDR3 DNA reads TGTGCCTGGAGTGTACTAGGGCCCTATGGCTACACCTTC. Translating gives CAWSVLGPYGYTF. This sequence joins TRBV30 and TRBJ1-2; D remains ambiguous. The CDR3 has 13 amino acids. The germline CDR1 and CDR2 sequences are GTSNPN and SVGIG (reference sequence). The V end lost 0 bases, the J end lost 4 bases, and 9 bases lay between the germline ends.

The rearrangement links TRBV4-3 to TRBJ2-1; TRBD2 aligns across 15 bases. J gave up 10 bases and V 4 bases, and 5 bases lay outside the gene matches. Germline CDR1 is LGHNA and CDR2 is YSLEER. This CDR3 contains 15 residues. The CDR3 region is CASSPGTSGRKEQFF. CDR3 bases: TGCGCCAGCAGCCCCGGGACTAGCGGGAGGAAAGAGCAGTTCTTC.

The CDR3 coding sequence is TGTGCCAGTAGGCGGACTAGCCGCGATGAGCAGTTCTTC. This codes for CASRRTSRDEQFF. The rearrangement links TRBV19 to TRBJ2-1; the match to TRBD2 covers 8 bases. The CDR3 runs to 13 residues. Trimming cost V 6 bases and J 8 bases; bases outside gene matches: 6. Germline CDR1 is LNHDA and CDR2 is SQIVND (reference sequence). Combining the CDR3 with reference TRBV19 and TRBJ2-1 gives the whole variable domain DGGITQSPKYLFRKEGQNVTLSCEQNLNHDAMYWYRQDPGQGLRLIYYSQIVNDFQKGDIAEGYSVSREKKESFPLTVTSAQKNPTAFYLCASRRTSRDEQFFGPGTRLTVL.

V usage is TRBV4-3 and J usage is TRBJ1-1, with D tentatively TRBD1 (6 bases). The V end was cut by 0 bases, the J end by 0 bases, with 14 bases between. This CDR3 contains 17 residues. The germline gives CDR1 LGHNA, CDR2 YSLEER. CDR3 sequence (DNA): TGCGCCAGCAGCCAAGATTGGCGGACAGACATGAACACTGAAGCTTTCTTT. Translation gives CASSQDWRTDMNTEAFF.

The CDR3 DNA reads TGTGCCAGCAGCTTACGACAGGGGGTGTTGGCAGATACGCAGTATTTT. Translating it yields CASSLRQGVLADTQYF. This chain connects TRBV7-6 to TRBJ2-3; 9 bases are a match to TRBD1. The CDR3 contains 16 residues. Germline assignment: CDR1 SGHVS and CDR2 FNYEAQ. V shed 2 bases and J 4 bases; nucleotides not matched to a gene: 7.

The chain combines TRBV5-8 with TRBJ2-1; the match to TRBD2 covers 11 bases. This CDR3 has 15 amino acids. V gave up 3 bases and J gave up 9 bases; unmatched junction bases: 8. Germline-derived CDR1 and CDR2 are SGHTS and YDEGEE. Here the CDR3 reads CASSYRIAGGSEQFF. CDR3 bases: TGTGCCAGCAGCTACCGAATAGCGGGAGGGAGTGAGCAGTTCTTC.

J is TRBJ2-7 and V is TRBV5-1; tentatively, D is TRBD2 (6 bases). CDR3 length equals 13 residues. Deletions cut 5 bases from V and 3 bases from J, with 12 bases between. Germline values: CDR1 SGHRS, CDR2 YFSETQ. The CDR3, as DNA: TGCGCCAGCAGGGAGGGGACGGACTACGAGCAGTACTTC. Translated: CASREGTDYEQYF.

J is TRBJ1-6 and V is TRBV13, with D tentatively TRBD1 (5 bases). CDR1 PRHDT and CDR2 FYEKMQ come from the germline V gene (reference sequence). CDR3 length equals 16 residues. V was clipped by 4 bases and J by 5 bases, with 15 bases between them. This CDR3 reads CASSSSLMTDNSPLHF. CDR3 nucleotide sequence: TGTGCCAGCAGCTCCTCACTAATGACAGATAATTCACCCCTCCACTTT.

This clone was detected only once. This chain connects TRBV10-3 to TRBJ2-1; TRBD2 agrees at 7 bases. Looked up from germline, CDR1 is ENHRY and CDR2 is SYGVKD. V shed 10 bases and J 10 bases; nucleotides not matched to a gene: 7. The CDR3 loop spans 11 amino acids. The CDR3 sequence: CATLGGEEQFF. Written as DNA, the CDR3 is TGTGCCACCTTGGGAGGGGAAGAGCAGTTCTTC.

The chain uses TRBV28 and TRBJ1-5; D call uncertain. This CDR3 comprises 13 residues. With 6 bases removed from V and 8 bases from J, the gap between germline ends came to 14 bases. The germline V gene encodes CDR1 MDHEN and CDR2 SYDVKM. Here the CDR3 reads CASSLTFPEPQHF. CDR3 coding DNA: TGTGCCAGCAGCCTCACTTTCCCGGAGCCCCAGCATTTT.

This clone was detected only a few times. This chain joins TRBV6-5 and TRBJ2-7, with TRBD2 identical over 7 bases. The CDR3 sequence is 14 residues long. J gave up 0 bases and V 6 bases, and 5 bases lay outside the gene matches. Germline V gene lookup returns CDR1 MNHEY and CDR2 SVGAGI. The CDR3 loop is CASRKGTTSYEQYF. The DNA for the CDR3 is TGTGCCAGCAGAAAGGGGACTACCTCCTACGAGCAGTACTTC.

The rearrangement uses TRBV30 and TRBJ2-6, with a weak D call TRBD1 (6 bases). V lost 3 bases and J 0 bases, leaving 15 bases between the germline ends. Germline V gives CDR1 GTSNPN, CDR2 SVGIG (reference sequence). The CDR3 loop spans 17 amino acids. DNA of the CDR3: TGTGCCTGGAGGGGCCGACAGGCAGACTCTGGGGCCAACGTCCTGACTTTC. It yields the protein CAWRGRQADSGANVLTF.